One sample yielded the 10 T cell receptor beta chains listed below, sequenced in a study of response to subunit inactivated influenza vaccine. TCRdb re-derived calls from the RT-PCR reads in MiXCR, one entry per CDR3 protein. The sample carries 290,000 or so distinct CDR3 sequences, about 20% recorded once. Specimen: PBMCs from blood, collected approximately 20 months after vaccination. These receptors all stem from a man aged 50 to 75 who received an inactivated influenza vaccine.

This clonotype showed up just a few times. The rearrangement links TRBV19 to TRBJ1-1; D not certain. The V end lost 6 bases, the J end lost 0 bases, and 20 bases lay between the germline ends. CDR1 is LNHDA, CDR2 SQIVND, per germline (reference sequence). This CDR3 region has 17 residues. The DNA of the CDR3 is TGTGCCAGTAGAAGCGCGGAGGCTGCTCCCATGAACACTGAAGCTTTCTTT. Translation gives CASRSAEAAPMNTEAFF. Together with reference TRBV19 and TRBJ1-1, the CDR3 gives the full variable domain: DGGITQSPKYLFRKEGQNVTLSCEQNLNHDAMYWYRQDPGQGLRLIYYSQIVNDFQKGDIAEGYSVSREKKESFPLTVTSAQKNPTAFYLCASRSAEAAPMNTEAFFGQGTRLTVV.

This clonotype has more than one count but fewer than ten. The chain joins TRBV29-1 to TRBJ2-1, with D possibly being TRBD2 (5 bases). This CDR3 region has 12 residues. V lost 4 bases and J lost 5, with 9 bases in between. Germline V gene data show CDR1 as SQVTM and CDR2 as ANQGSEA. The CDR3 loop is CSVVRDHNEQFF. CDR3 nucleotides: TGCAGCGTTGTCCGGGATCACAATGAGCAGTTCTTC.

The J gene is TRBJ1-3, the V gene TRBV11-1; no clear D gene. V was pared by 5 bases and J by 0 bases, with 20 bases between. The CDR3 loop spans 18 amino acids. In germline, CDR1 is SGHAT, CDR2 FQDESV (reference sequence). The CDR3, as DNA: TGTGCCAGCAGCGCACCCGACTTCGGACCAAACTCTGGAAACACCATATATTTT. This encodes CASSAPDFGPNSGNTIYF.

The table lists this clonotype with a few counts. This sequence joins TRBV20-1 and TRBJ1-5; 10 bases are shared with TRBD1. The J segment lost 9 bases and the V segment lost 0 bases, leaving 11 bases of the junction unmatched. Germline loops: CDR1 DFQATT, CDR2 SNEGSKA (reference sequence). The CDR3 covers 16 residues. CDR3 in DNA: TGCAGTGCTAGAGATTTTGGGGGACAGGGGTATCGGCCCCAGCATTTT. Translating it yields CSARDFGGQGYRPQHF.

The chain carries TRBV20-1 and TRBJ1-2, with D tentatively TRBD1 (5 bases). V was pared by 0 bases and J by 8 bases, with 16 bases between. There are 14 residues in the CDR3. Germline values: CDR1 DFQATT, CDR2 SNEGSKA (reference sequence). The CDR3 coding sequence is TGCAGTGCTAGAGAATCGAAGGGACCCTACGGCTACACCTTC. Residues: CSARESKGPYGYTF.

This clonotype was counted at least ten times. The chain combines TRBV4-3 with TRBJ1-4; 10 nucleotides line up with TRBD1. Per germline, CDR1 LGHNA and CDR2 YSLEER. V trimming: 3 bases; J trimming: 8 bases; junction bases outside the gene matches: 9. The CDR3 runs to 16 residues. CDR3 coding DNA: TGCGCCAGCAGCCATTCCGACAGGGGGCTGAAAGAAAAACTGTTTTTT. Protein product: CASSHSDRGLKEKLFF.

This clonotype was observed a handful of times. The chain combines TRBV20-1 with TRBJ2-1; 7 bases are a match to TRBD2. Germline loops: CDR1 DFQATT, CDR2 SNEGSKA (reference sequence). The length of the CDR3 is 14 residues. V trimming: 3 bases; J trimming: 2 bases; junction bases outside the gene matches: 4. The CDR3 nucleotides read TGCAGTGCTAGGAAGGGACTAACCTACAATGAGCAGTTCTTC. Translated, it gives CSARKGLTYNEQFF.

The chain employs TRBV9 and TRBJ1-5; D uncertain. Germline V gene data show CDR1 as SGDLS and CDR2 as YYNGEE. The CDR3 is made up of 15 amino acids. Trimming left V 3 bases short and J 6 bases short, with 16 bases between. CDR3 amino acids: CASSADSRGGQPQHF. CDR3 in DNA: TGTGCCAGCAGCGCTGACTCTCGAGGCGGTCAGCCCCAGCATTTT.

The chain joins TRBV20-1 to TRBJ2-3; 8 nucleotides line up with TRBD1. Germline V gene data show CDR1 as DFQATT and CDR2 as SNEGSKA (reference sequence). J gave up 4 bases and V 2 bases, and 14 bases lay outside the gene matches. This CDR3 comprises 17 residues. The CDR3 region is CSARSLGGQGAADTQYF. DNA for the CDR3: TGCAGTGCTAGATCCTTAGGAGGGCAGGGGGCCGCAGATACGCAGTATTTT.

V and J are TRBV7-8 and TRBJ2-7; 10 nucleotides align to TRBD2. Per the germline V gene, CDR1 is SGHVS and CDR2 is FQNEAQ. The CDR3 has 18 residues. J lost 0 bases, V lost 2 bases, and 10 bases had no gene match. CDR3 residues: CASSLPLAGGPDSYEQYF. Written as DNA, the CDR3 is TGTGCCAGCAGCTTACCCTTAGCGGGAGGTCCCGACTCCTACGAGCAGTACTTC.